This T cell receptor (beta chain) was profiled in a study of PD-L1 blockade in urothelial cancer. For the study at large: Males with bladder-origin urothelial cancer constituted about nine tenths of the roughly 29 patients.

Overall study results and limits: Survival was better when pretreatment blood TCR clonality fell below the median.

For this clone: What it binds is not known.

This CDR3 region has 15 residues. V was clipped by 6 bases and J by 0 bases; unmatched bases: 4. CDR1 is KGHSH, CDR2 LQKENI, per germline. Only in-frame clones appear in the TCRdb table, and some are missing; sequencing was by immunoSEQ multiplex PCR. The table includes more than 45,000 clones, about 81% detected once. Described time point: pretreatment peripheral blood. The chain uses TRBV18 and TRBJ2-1, with 8 bases aligning to TRBD2. The receptor's source is a man in his forties or fifties with urothelial cancer. Source: PBMCs, taken around atezolizumab (anti-PD-L1) treatment. CDR3 in amino acids: CASSTGGPSYNEQFF. The DNA for the CDR3 is TGTGCCAGCTCCACGGGAGGGCCCTCCTACAATGAGCAGTTCTTC.